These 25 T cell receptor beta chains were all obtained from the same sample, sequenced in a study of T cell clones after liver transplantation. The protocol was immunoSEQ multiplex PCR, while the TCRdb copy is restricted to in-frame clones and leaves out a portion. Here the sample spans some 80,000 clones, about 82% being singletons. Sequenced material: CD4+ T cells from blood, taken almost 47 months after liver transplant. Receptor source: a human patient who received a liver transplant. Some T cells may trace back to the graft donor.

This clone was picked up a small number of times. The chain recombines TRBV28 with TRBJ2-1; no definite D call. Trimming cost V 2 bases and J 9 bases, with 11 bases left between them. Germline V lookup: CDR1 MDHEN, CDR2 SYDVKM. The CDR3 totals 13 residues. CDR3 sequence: CASSLPQWGEQFF. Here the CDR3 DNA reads TGTGCCAGCAGTTTACCACAGTGGGGTGAGCAGTTCTTC.

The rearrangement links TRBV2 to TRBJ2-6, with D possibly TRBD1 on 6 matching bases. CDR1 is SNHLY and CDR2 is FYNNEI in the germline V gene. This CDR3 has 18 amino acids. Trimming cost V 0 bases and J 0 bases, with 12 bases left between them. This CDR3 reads CASSEASNRASGANVLTF. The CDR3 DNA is TGTGCCAGCAGTGAAGCTTCGAACAGGGCCTCTGGGGCCAACGTCCTGACTTTC.

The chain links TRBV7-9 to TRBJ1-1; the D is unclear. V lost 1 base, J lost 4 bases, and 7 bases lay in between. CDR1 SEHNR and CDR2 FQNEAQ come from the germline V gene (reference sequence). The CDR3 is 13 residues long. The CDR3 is CASSLVLGTEAFF. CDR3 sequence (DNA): TGTGCCAGCAGCTTAGTCCTGGGCACTGAAGCTTTCTTT. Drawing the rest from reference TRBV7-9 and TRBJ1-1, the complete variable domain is DTGVSQNPRHKITKRGQNVTFRCDPISEHNRLYWYRQTLGQGPEFLTYFQNEAQLEKSRLLSDRFSAERPKGSFSTLEIQRTEQGDSAMYLCASSLVLGTEAFFGQGTRLTVV.

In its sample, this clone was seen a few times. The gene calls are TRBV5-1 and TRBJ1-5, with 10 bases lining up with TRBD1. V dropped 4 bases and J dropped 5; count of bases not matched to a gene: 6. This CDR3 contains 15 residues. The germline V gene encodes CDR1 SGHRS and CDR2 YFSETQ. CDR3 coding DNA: TGCGCCAGCAGCCAGGGGACAGGGGCTGATCAGCCCCAGCATTTT. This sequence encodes CASSQGTGADQPQHF.

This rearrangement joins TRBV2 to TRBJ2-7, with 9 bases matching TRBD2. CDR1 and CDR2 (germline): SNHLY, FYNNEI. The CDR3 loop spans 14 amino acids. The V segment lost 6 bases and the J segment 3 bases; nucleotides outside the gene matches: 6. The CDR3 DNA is TGTGCCAGCAGGAGTGCTAGCGGGGACTACGAGCAGTACTTC. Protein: CASRSASGDYEQYF.

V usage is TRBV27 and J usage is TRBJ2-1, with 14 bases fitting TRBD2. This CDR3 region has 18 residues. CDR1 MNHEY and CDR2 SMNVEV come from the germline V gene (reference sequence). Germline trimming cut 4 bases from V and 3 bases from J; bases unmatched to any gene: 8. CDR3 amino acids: CASSSRTSGRPSYNEQFF. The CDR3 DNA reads TGTGCCAGCAGTTCTCGGACTAGCGGGAGGCCCAGCTACAATGAGCAGTTCTTC.

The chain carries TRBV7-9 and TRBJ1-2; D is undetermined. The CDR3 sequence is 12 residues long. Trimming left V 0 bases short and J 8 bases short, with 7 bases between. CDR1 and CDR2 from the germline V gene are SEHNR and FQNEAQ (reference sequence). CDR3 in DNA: TGTGCCAGCAGCTTAGCGCTTGGAGGCTACACCTTC. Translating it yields CASSLALGGYTF.

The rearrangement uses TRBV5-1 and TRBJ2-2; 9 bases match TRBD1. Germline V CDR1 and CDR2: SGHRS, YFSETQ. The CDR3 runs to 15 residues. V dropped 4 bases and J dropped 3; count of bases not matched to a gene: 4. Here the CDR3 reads CASSAGTGYTGELFF. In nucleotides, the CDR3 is TGCGCCAGCAGCGCCGGGACAGGGTACACCGGGGAGCTGTTTTTT.

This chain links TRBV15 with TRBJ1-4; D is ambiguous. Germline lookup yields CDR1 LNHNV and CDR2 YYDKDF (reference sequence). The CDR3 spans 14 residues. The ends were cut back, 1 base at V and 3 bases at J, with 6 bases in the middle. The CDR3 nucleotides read TGTGCCACCAGCAGAGGGGTTGCTAATGAAAAACTGTTTTTT. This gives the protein CATSRGVANEKLFF. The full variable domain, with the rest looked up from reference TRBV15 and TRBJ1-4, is DAMVIQNPRYQVTQFGKPVTLSCSQTLNHNVMYWYQQKSSQAPKLLFHYYDKDFNNEADTPDNFQSRRPNTSFCFLDIRSPGLGDTAMYLCATSRGVANEKLFFGSGTQLSVL.

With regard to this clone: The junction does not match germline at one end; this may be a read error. The CDR3, as DNA: TGTGCTAGCAGCTCCGGACAGGACCAAGAGACCCAGTACTTC. Its protein product is CASSSGQDQETQYF. The chain links TRBV7-7 to TRBJ2-5; TRBD1 aligns across 7 bases. There are 14 residues in the CDR3. The germline gives CDR1 SSHAT, CDR2 FNYEAQ (reference sequence). Full variable domain (outside the CDR3, taken from reference TRBV7-7 and TRBJ2-5): GAGVSQSPRYKVTKRGQDVTLRCDPISSHATLYWYQQALGQGPEFLTYFNYEAQPDKSGLPSDRFSAERPEGSISTLTIQRTEQRDSAMYRCASSSGQDQETQYFGPGTRLLVL.

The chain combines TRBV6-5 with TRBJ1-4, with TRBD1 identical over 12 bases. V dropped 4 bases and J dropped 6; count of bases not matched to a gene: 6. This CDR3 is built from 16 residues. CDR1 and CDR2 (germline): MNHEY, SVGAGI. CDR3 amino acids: CASSSGQGAGYEKLFF. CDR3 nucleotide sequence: TGTGCCAGCAGTTCGGGACAGGGGGCTGGCTATGAAAAACTGTTTTTT.

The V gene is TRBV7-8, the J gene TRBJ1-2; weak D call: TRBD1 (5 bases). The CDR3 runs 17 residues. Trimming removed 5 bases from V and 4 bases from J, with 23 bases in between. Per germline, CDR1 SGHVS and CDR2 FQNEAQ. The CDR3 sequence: CASSVGRSPPGGYGYTF. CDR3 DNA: TGTGCCAGCAGCGTGGGACGGAGCCCCCCTGGAGGCTATGGCTACACCTTC.

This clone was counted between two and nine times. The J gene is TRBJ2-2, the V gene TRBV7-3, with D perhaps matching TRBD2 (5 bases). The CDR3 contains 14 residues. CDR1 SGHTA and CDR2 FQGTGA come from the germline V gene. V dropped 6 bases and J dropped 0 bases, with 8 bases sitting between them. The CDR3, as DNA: TGTGCCAGCAGGGAGGAACCGAACACCGGGGAGCTGTTTTTT. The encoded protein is CASREEPNTGELFF.

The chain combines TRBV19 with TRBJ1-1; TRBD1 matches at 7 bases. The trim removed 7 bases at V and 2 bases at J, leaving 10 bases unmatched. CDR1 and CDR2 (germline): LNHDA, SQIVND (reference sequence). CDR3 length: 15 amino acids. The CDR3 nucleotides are TGTGCCAGTAAAAGGGACAGCGGTTCCAACACTGAAGCTTTCTTT. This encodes CASKRDSGSNTEAFF.

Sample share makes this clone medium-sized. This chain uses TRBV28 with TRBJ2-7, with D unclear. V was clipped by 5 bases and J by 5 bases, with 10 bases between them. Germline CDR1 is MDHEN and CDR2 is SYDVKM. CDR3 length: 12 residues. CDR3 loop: CASSRRRHEQYF. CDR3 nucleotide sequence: TGTGCCAGCAGTCGCCGACGGCACGAGCAGTACTTC.

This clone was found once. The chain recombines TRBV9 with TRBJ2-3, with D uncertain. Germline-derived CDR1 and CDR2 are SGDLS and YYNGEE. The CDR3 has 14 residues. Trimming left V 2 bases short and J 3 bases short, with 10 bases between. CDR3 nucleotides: TGTGCCAGCAGCGTCATGTCTTCTACAGATACGCAGTATTTT. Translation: CASSVMSSTDTQYF.

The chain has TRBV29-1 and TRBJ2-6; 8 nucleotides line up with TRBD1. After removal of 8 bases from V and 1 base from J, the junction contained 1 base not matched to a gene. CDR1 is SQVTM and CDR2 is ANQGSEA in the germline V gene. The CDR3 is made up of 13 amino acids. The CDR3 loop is CSYRGSGANVLTF. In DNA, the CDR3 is TGCAGCTACAGGGGGTCTGGGGCCAACGTCCTGACTTTC. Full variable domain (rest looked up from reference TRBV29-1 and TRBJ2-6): SAVISQKPSRDICQRGTSLTIQCQVDSQVTMMFWYRQQPGQSLTLIATANQGSEATYESGFVIDKFPISRPNLTFSTLTVSNMSPEDSSIYLCSYRGSGANVLTFGAGSRLTVL.

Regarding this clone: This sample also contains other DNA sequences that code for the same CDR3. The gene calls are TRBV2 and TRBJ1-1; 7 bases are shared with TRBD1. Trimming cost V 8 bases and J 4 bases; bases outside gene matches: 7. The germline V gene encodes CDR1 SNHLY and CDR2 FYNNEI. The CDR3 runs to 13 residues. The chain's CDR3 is CASSTGAGTEAFF. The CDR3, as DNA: TGTGCCAGCTCAACAGGGGCGGGCACTGAAGCTTTCTTT.

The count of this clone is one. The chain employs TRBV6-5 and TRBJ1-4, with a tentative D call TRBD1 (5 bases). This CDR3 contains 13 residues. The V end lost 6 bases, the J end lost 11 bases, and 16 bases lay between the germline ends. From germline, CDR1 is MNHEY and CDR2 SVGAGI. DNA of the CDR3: TGTGCCAGCAGCGCGGGGGGAGTAATGAAACTGTTTTTT. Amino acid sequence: CASSAGGVMKLFF.

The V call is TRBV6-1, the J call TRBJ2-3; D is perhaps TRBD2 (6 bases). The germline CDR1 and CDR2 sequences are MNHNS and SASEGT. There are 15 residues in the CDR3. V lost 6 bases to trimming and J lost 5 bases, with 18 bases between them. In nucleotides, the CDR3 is TGTGCCAGCAGCCCCCCGCCCGGGAGTGTAGATACGCAGTATTTT. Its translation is CASSPPPGSVDTQYF.

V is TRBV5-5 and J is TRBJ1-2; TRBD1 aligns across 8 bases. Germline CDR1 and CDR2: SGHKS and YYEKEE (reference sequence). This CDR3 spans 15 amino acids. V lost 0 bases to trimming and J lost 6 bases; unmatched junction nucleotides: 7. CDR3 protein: CASSLGRQGFNGYTF. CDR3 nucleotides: TGTGCCAGCAGCTTGGGAAGACAGGGGTTTAATGGCTACACCTTC.

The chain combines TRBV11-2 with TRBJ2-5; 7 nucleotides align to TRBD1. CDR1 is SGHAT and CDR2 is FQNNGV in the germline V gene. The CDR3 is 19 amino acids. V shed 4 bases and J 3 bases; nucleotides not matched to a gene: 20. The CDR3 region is CASSSRGQGEGYRKETQYF. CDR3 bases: TGTGCCAGCAGCTCAAGGGGGCAGGGAGAGGGGTATCGGAAAGAGACCCAGTACTTC. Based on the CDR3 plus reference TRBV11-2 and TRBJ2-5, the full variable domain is EAGVAQSPRYKIIEKRQSVAFWCNPISGHATLYWYQQILGQGPKLLIQFQNNGVVDDSQLPKDRFSAERLKGVDSTLKIQPAKLEDSAVYLCASSSRGQGEGYRKETQYFGPGTRLLVL.

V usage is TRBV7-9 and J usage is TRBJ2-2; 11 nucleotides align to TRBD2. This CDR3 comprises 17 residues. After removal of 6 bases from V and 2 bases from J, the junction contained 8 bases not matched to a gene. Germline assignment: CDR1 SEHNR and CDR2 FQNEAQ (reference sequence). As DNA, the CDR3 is TGTGCCAGCAGGCCCGGGACTAGCGGTTCCAACACCGGGGAGCTGTTTTTT. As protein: CASRPGTSGSNTGELFF.

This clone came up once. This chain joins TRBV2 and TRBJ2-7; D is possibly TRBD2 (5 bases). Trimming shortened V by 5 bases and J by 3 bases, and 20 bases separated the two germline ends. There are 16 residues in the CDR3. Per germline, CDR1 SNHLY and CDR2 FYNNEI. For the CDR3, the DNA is TGTGCCAGCAGTCAAGGCTTCCTAGCAGCCCGCTACGAGCAGTACTTC. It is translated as CASSQGFLAARYEQYF. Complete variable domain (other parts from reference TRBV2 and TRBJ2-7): EPEVTQTPSHQVTQMGQEVILRCVPISNHLYFYWYRQILGQKVEFLVSFYNNEISEKSEIFDDQFSVERPDGSNFTLKIRSTKLEDSAMYFCASSQGFLAARYEQYFGPGTRLTVT.

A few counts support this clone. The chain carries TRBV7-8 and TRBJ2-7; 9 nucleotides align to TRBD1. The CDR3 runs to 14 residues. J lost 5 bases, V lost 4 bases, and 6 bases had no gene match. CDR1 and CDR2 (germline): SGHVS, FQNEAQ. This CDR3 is CASSYTGGEDEQYF. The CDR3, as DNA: TGTGCCAGCAGCTACACAGGGGGCGAGGACGAGCAGTACTTC.